The present TCR beta chain was sequenced within a study of T cells in localized non-small cell lung cancer. Study findings and constraints: Longer overall survival was associated with a higher density of T cells in the blood. Uninvolved adjacent lung had more T cell clonality than any other tissue, topping tumor. Paired adjacent lung recovered a median around 52 of the top 100 tumor clones.

Profiling relied on immunoSEQ multiplex PCR, and the TCRdb table lists in-frame clones only, not all of them. The top ten hold just over 20% of the sample, which has 55,000 to 75,000 clones, about 86% seen once. This CDR3 comprises 16 residues. V shed 7 bases, J shed 0 bases, and the junction held 5 bases outside the gene matches. Germline values: CDR1 SNHLY, CDR2 FYNNEI. Concerning this clone itself: The antigen remains unidentified.

This receptor was obtained from a male donor aged 60 or older with stage III squamous cell lung carcinoma. V and J are TRBV2 and TRBJ2-6; 8 bases agree with TRBD1. This material consisted of peripheral blood, taken before any cancer treatment. Written as DNA, the CDR3 is TGTGCCAGCAAAGGACAGGGACTCTCTGGGGCCAACGTCCTGACTTTC. It is translated as CASKGQGLSGANVLTF.